The 23 T cell receptor beta chains presented below share a single source sample, sequenced in a study of T-cell memory formation after mild COVID-19. TCRdb redid the calling of the 5' RACE reads with MiXCR, one entry per CDR3 protein. The data show roughly 110,000 distinct CDR3 sequences, over 15% seen once. Sequenced: PBMCs or a T cell subset sorted from them (not recorded which). The receptor source for this set is an adult woman who had mild COVID-19 (a few samples of this study predate the infection). Cell type and time point are not known.

The genes are TRBV27 and TRBJ1-5; D is perhaps TRBD1 (5 bases). Germline V gene sequence: CDR1 MNHEY, CDR2 SMNVEV (reference sequence). V was pared by 7 bases and J by 2 bases, with 12 bases between. This CDR3 contains 14 residues. The CDR3 reads CASMKLGGNQPQHF. In DNA form, the CDR3 reads TGTGCCAGCATGAAGTTGGGGGGCAATCAGCCCCAGCATTTT.

The rearrangement uses TRBV20-1 and TRBJ2-5; 8 positions agree with TRBD2. V was pared by 0 bases and J by 1 base, with 7 bases of the junction left unmatched. This CDR3 has 16 residues. Germline assignment: CDR1 DFQATT and CDR2 SNEGSKA (reference sequence). The DNA for the CDR3 is TGCAGTGCTAGAGATCTGGCGGGAGGTGCCCAAGAGACCCAGTACTTC. Translating it yields CSARDLAGGAQETQYF.

CDR3 sequence reads: CASSLAGGRETQYF. CDR3 sequence (DNA): TGTGCCAGCAGCTTAGCTGGAGGGAGAGAGACCCAGTACTTC. The rearrangement uses TRBV11-2 and TRBJ2-5; D perhaps matches TRBD2 (6 bases). The germline V gene encodes CDR1 SGHAT and CDR2 FQNNGV. Trimming removed 1 base at V and 4 bases at J, with 10 bases between. The CDR3 totals 14 residues.

This clonotype was observed a few times. The V gene is TRBV4-1, the J gene TRBJ2-3; a possible D gene is TRBD2 (7 bases). CDR1 and CDR2 from the germline V gene are MGHRA and YSYEKL. The CDR3 loop spans 15 amino acids. V lost 1 base, J lost 5 bases, and 13 bases lay in between. The CDR3, as DNA: TGCGCCAGCAGCCAAGTTTTCGGGGGGCAAGATACGCAGTATTTT. This gives the protein CASSQVFGGQDTQYF.

By sample share, this clonotype is medium-sized. V usage is TRBV4-3 and J usage is TRBJ2-7; D not certain. Germline assignment: CDR1 LGHNA and CDR2 YSLEER. The CDR3 covers 14 residues. V lost 1 base and J lost 2, with 9 bases in between. The CDR3 sequence is CASSQGEATYEQYF. The CDR3 nucleotides are TGCGCCAGCAGCCAAGGGGAAGCGACCTACGAGCAGTACTTC.

The chain employs TRBV6-2 or TRBV6-3 and TRBJ2-1; tentatively, D is TRBD1 (5 bases). This CDR3 comprises 15 residues. Germline V CDR1 and CDR2: MNHEY, SVGEGT. V dropped 8 bases and J dropped 9 bases, with 23 bases sitting between them. The CDR3 nucleotides are TGTGCCAGCCTTGACCGTGACAGACCCTTCGGTGAGCAGTTCTTC. Translating it yields CASLDRDRPFGEQFF.

This clonotype has a count of ten or more. V gene TRBV15 combines with J gene TRBJ2-7; 8 bases are shared with TRBD2. Trimming took 5 bases from V and 0 from J; bases not matched to a gene: 6. Germline V gene data show CDR1 as LNHNV and CDR2 as YYDKDF (reference sequence). The CDR3 is made up of 15 amino acids. This CDR3 is CATSGPGTSSYEQYF. CDR3 coding DNA: TGTGCCACCAGCGGCCCCGGGACTAGCTCCTACGAGCAGTACTTC.

This clonotype was counted only a few times. V and J are TRBV12-5 and TRBJ1-5; D remains unclear. V gave up 2 bases and J gave up 9 bases, with 11 bases separating them. Germline assignment: CDR1 LGHNT and CDR2 FRNRAP. The CDR3 consists of 13 residues. The CDR3 region has the DNA TGTGCTAGTGGTTTGCCCCAGCCAGGGCCCCAGCATTTT. It encodes CASGLPQPGPQHF.

This rearrangement joins TRBV5-6 to TRBJ2-7, with a tentative D call TRBD1 (6 bases). With 2 bases removed from V and 3 bases from J, the gap between germline ends came to 9 bases. CDR3 length: 13 residues. CDR1 and CDR2 from the germline V gene are SGHDT and YYEEEE. CDR3 region: CASSFGQYYEQYF. The CDR3 DNA sequence: TGTGCCAGCAGCTTTGGACAGTACTACGAGCAGTACTTC. Full variable domain (outside the CDR3, taken from reference TRBV5-6 and TRBJ2-7): DAGVTQSPTHLIKTRGQQVTLRCSPKSGHDTVSWYQQALGQGPQFIFQYYEEEERQRGNFPDRFSGHQFPNYSSELNVNALLLGDSALYLCASSFGQYYEQYFGPGTRLTVT.

This chain links TRBV11-2 with TRBJ1-4; TRBD1 agrees at 9 bases. Germline CDR1 is SGHAT and CDR2 is FQNNGV. J lost 7 bases, V lost 6 bases, and 6 bases had no gene match. CDR3 length: 14 amino acids. CDR3 residues: CASRPQGATEKLFF. CDR3 bases: TGTGCCAGCAGACCACAGGGGGCGACTGAAAAACTGTTTTTT.

The chain links TRBV5-4 to TRBJ2-7, with D unresolved. Trimming removed 0 bases from V and 3 bases from J, with 22 bases in between. The CDR3 loop spans 18 amino acids. Germline V gene lookup returns CDR1 SGHNT and CDR2 YYREEE (reference sequence). CDR3 in amino acids: CASSLAAKRSVALYEQYF. The CDR3 DNA sequence: TGTGCCAGCAGCTTGGCGGCGAAGAGGTCGGTGGCACTCTACGAGCAGTACTTC.

This chain links TRBV7-9 with TRBJ2-1; 13 nucleotides align to TRBD2. The CDR3 spans 16 residues. Germline CDR1 and CDR2: SEHNR and FQNEAQ (reference sequence). V gave up 4 bases and J gave up 2 bases; unmatched junction bases: 2. CDR3 sequence (DNA): TGTGCCAGCAGCTCCACTAGCGGGGGGGCCTACAATGAGCAGTTCTTC. This encodes CASSSTSGGAYNEQFF.

This clonotype was picked up a small number of times. The chain couples TRBV27 to TRBJ2-7; weak D call: TRBD1 (5 bases). The CDR3 has 15 residues. Germline V gives CDR1 MNHEY, CDR2 SMNVEV (reference sequence). Trimming removed 0 bases at V and 4 bases at J, with 13 bases between. CDR3 loop: CASSLSRGHLYEQYF. The CDR3 DNA follows: TGTGCCAGCAGTTTATCAAGGGGTCATCTGTACGAGCAGTACTTC.

The CDR3 region is CASSLAGNYGYTF. As DNA, the CDR3 is TGTGCCAGCAGCTTAGCAGGAAACTATGGCTACACCTTC. The rearrangement joins TRBV7-9 to TRBJ1-2; the D is unclear. Germline assignment: CDR1 SEHNR and CDR2 FQNEAQ (reference sequence). V gave up 0 bases and J gave up 2 bases, with 4 bases separating them. The CDR3 has 13 residues.

This clonotype was counted only a few times. This sequence joins TRBV15 and TRBJ1-1, with D uncertain. From germline, CDR1 is LNHNV and CDR2 YYDKDF (reference sequence). The CDR3 totals 13 residues. Trimming cost V 1 base and J 2 bases, with 5 bases left between them. CDR3 loop: CATSRASNTEAFF. In DNA form, the CDR3 reads TGTGCCACCAGCAGAGCTAGTAACACTGAAGCTTTCTTT.

This clonotype was observed a handful of times. The chain employs TRBV7-9 and TRBJ2-6; 14 bases map to TRBD2. With 4 bases clipped from V and 0 bases from J, the junction kept 8 bases outside the gene matches. Germline loops: CDR1 SEHNR, CDR2 FQNEAQ (reference sequence). The CDR3 runs to 20 residues. CDR3 DNA sequence: TGTGCCAGCAGCTGGGAGACCGGGACTAGCGGGAGCTCTGGGGCCAACGTCCTGACTTTC. Protein: CASSWETGTSGSSGANVLTF.

This chain connects TRBV5-5 to TRBJ2-7; 9 bases are shared with TRBD1. V trimming: 2 bases; J trimming: 4 bases; junction bases outside the gene matches: 4. This CDR3 spans 14 amino acids. Germline V gene sequence: CDR1 SGHKS, CDR2 YYEKEE (reference sequence). CDR3 sequence: CASSLGQGWYEQYF. CDR3 sequence (DNA): TGTGCCAGCAGCTTAGGACAGGGGTGGTACGAGCAGTACTTC.

V gene TRBV7-6 combines with J gene TRBJ1-2, with TRBD1 matching 8 bases. The CDR3 runs 16 residues. CDR1 and CDR2 (germline): SGHVS, FNYEAQ. With 1 base clipped from V and 4 bases from J, the junction kept 8 bases outside the gene matches. In nucleotides, the CDR3 is TGTGCCAGCAGCTTAGTAACAGGGGGAGATGTCTATGGCTACACCTTC. It translates to CASSLVTGGDVYGYTF.

This clonotype has a count of ten or more. In DNA, the CDR3 is TGCAGTGCTAGTCACCGGTACGAGCAGTACTTC. This gives the protein CSASHRYEQYF. The chain carries TRBV20-1 and TRBJ2-7, with unresolved D. V was shortened by 3 bases and J by 4 bases, with 7 bases between the two germline ends. Per germline, CDR1 DFQATT and CDR2 SNEGSKA (reference sequence). The CDR3 runs to 11 residues.

This clonotype was seen more than once but under ten times. The V and J genes are TRBV19 and TRBJ2-7; D may be TRBD1 (5 bases). Trimming shortened V by 5 bases and J by 0 bases, and 11 bases separated the two germline ends. The CDR3 extends over 14 amino acids. Germline CDR1 is LNHDA and CDR2 is SQIVND (reference sequence). CDR3 protein: CASSLTGASYEQYF. Written as DNA, the CDR3 is TGTGCCAGTAGTCTCACAGGTGCCTCCTACGAGCAGTACTTC. The variable domain in full, with the rest retrieved from reference TRBV19 and TRBJ2-7, is DGGITQSPKYLFRKEGQNVTLSCEQNLNHDAMYWYRQDPGQGLRLIYYSQIVNDFQKGDIAEGYSVSREKKESFPLTVTSAQKNPTAFYLCASSLTGASYEQYFGPGTRLTVT.

The sample holds a few counts of this clonotype. V usage is TRBV7-2 and J usage is TRBJ2-1; the match to TRBD1 covers 11 bases. J lost 2 bases, V lost 5 bases, and 8 bases had no gene match. The CDR3 runs 17 residues. Germline lookup yields CDR1 SGHTA and CDR2 FQGNSA. The CDR3 reads CASSTRDRGGPYNEQFF. CDR3 in DNA: TGTGCCAGCAGCACCCGGGACAGGGGGGGCCCCTACAATGAGCAGTTCTTC.

The chain recombines TRBV5-1 with TRBJ2-7; no clear D. Germline loops: CDR1 SGHRS, CDR2 YFSETQ. Deletions cut 2 bases from V and 1 base from J, with 7 bases between. This CDR3 is 13 amino acids long. For the CDR3, the DNA is TGCGCCAGCAGCTTCGAAACGTCCTACGAGCAGTACTTC. It codes for CASSFETSYEQYF. The full variable domain, completed using reference TRBV5-1 and TRBJ2-7, is KAGVTQTPRYLIKTRGQQVTLSCSPISGHRSVSWYQQTPGQGLQFLFEYFSETQRNKGNFPGRFSGRQFSNSRSEMNVSTLELGDSALYLCASSFETSYEQYFGPGTRLTVT.

With regard to this clonotype: Possible read error: a much larger clone is one base away. J is TRBJ2-1 and V is TRBV6-5, with unresolved D. Germline values: CDR1 MNHEY, CDR2 SVGAGI. The CDR3 is 13 residues long. The CDR3: CASSRLVGNEQLF. CDR3 nucleotides: TGTGCCAGCAGTCGCCTTGTTGGGAATGAGCAGTTATTC.